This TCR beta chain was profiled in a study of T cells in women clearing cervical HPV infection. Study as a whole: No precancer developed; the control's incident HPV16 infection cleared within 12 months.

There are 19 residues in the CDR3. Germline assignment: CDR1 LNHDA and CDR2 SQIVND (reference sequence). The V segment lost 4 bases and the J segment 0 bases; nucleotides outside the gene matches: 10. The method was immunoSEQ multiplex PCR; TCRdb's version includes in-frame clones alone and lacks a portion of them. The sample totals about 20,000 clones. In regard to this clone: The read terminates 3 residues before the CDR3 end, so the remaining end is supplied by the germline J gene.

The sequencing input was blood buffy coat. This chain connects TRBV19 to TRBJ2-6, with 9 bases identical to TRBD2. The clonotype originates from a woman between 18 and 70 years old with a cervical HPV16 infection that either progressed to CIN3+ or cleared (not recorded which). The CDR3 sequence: CASSKRSAGGYSGANVLTF. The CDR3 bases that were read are TGTGCCAGTAGTAAACGATCAGCGGGGGGATACTCTGGGGCCAACGTC. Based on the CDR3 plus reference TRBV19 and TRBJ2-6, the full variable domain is DGGITQSPKYLFRKEGQNVTLSCEQNLNHDAMYWYRQDPGQGLRLIYYSQIVNDFQKGDIAEGYSVSREKKESFPLTVTSAQKNPTAFYLCASSKRSAGGYSGANVLTFGAGSRLTVL.